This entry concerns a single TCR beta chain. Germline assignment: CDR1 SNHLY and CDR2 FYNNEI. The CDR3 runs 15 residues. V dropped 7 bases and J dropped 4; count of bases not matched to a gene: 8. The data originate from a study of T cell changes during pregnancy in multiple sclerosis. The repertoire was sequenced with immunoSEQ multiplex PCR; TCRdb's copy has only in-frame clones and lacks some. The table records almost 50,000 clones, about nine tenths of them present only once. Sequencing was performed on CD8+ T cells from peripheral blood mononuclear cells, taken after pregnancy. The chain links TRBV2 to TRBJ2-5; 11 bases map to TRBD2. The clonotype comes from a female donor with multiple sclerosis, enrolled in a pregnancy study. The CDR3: CASKDPGLAVETQYF. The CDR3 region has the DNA TGTGCCAGCAAAGACCCGGGACTAGCGGTAGAGACCCAGTACTTC.